Sequencing of this T cell receptor (beta chain) was carried out in a study of blood T cell repertoires in COVID-19. Study background: Acute-phase and convalescent COVID-19 samples originated in the United States, Italy and Spain. Sources were T cells, B-cell-depleted T cells, or PBMCs; the material itself was cDNA or gDNA.

In the original analysis: Reference gene primer amplification gave nucleated cell count estimates. Assay used: immunoSEQ multiplex PCR; TCRdb lists only in-frame clones, some missing. Clonal size and the V and J genes are those of that table, whereas D and trimming came from the DNA. The data show 15,000 to 20,000 clones, over 75% seen once. Trimming removed 5 bases from V and 4 bases from J; junction bases left unmatched: 5. Germline loops: CDR1 SGHNT, CDR2 YYREEE (reference sequence). This CDR3 contains 14 residues. This chain connects TRBV5-4 to TRBJ2-5, with 10 nucleotides matching TRBD1. The sample comprised peripheral blood. The sequence was obtained from a woman aged 70-85 years with active COVID-19. This chain's CDR3 is CASRLGQGRETQYF. CDR3 in DNA: TGTGCCAGCAGGCTGGGACAGGGGAGAGAGACCCAGTACTTC.